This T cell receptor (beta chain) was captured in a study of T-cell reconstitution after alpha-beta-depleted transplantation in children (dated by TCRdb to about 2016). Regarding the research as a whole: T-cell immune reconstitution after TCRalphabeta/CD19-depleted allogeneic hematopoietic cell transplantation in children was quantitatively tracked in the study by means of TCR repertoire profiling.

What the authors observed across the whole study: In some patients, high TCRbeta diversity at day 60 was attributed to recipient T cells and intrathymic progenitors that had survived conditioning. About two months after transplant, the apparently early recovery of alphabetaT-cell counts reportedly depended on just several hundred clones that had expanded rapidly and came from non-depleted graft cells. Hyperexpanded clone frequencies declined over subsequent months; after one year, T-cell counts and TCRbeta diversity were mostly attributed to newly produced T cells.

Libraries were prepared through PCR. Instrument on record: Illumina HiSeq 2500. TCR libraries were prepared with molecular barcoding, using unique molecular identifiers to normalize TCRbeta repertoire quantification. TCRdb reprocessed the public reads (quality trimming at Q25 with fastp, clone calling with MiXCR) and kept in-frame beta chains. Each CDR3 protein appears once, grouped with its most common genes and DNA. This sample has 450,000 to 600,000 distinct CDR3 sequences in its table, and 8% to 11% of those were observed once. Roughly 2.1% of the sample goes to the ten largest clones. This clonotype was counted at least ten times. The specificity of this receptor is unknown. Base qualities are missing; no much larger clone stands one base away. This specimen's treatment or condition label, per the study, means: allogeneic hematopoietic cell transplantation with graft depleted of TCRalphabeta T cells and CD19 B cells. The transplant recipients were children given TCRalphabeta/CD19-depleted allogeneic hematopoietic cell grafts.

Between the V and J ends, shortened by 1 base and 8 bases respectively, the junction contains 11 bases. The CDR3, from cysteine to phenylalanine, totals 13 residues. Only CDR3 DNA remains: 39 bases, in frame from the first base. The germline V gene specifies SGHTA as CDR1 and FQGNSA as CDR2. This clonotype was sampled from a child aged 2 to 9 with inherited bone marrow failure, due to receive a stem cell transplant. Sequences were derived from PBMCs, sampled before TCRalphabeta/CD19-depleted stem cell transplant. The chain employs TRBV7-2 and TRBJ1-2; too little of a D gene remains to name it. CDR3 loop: CASSLGPGRGYTF. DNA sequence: TGTGCCAGCAGCTTAGGGCCCGGGCGGGGCTACACCTTC.